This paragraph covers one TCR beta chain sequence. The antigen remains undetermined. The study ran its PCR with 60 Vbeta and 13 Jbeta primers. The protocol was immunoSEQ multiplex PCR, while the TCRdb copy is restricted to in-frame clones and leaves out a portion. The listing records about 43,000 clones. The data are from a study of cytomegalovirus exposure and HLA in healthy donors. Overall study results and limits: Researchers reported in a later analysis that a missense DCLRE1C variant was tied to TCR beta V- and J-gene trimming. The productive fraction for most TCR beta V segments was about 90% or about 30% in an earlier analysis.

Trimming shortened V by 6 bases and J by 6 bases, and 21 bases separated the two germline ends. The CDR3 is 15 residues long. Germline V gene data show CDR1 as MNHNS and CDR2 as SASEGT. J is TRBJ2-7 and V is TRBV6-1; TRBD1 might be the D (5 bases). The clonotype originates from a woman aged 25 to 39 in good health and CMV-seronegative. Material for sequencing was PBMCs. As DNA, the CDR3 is TGTGCCAGCAGCAAAGGAAAAGGGGCCCCCCTCGAGCAGTACTTC. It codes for CASSKGKGAPLEQYF.